What follows is one TCR beta chain and its context. The protocol was immunoSEQ multiplex PCR, while the TCRdb copy is restricted to in-frame clones and leaves out a portion. The sample includes about 130,000 clones, more than 80% of them seen just once. This entry belongs to a study of control samples from healthy donors and cancer patients. This CDR3 is built from 12 residues. V lost 8 bases to trimming and J lost 8 bases; unmatched junction nucleotides: 5. Germline-derived CDR1 and CDR2 are SGHTS and YDEGEE. The genes are TRBV5-8 and TRBJ2-3, with TRBD2 matching over 10 bases. This clonotype was sampled from a man aged 40-49 years in good health. Sample: blood. The CDR3 bases are TGTGCCAGTAGCGGGGGGTGGACTACGCAGTATTTT. It yields the protein CASSGGWTTQYF.